The entry below gives a single TCR beta chain sequence along with its context. No antigen is known for it. Some clones are missing from TCRdb's copy, which holds only in-frame ones; the method was immunoSEQ multiplex PCR. There are some 99,000 clones in the sample; approximately 91% occur only once, and 16% lies in the top ten. Germline trimming cut 0 bases from V and 11 bases from J; bases unmatched to any gene: 4. The CDR3 consists of 12 residues. Germline CDR1 is LNHNV and CDR2 is YYDKDF (reference sequence). The entry originates in a study of T cell responses to AZD1222 COVID-19 vaccine. Findings of the study overall: Possibly, clonal diversity was underestimated; donors were largely white British and included more females. Reports indicate that nearly half of spike-specific TCRs are directed at unmutated variant regions. No repertoire was sampled before or during the peak T cell response, only after it.

The receptor comes from an adult who received the AZD1222 COVID-19 vaccine. The sequences come from peripheral blood, collected 28 days after the second AZD1222 dose. The chain has TRBV15 and TRBJ2-7; 7 bases agree with TRBD1. The CDR3 DNA reads TGTGCCACCAGCAGAGATTACAGGGGCGAGTACTTC. Residues: CATSRDYRGEYF.